This T cell receptor beta chain was recovered during a study of low-dose radiotherapy and immunotherapy resistance in tumors (dated by TCRdb to 2021 to 2024). A note on the overall study: In Cohort 1, 0.5 Gy per fraction was delivered every 2 weeks, and a total PTV dose of 6.5 Gy was prescribed. In Cohort 2, 1 Gy per fraction was delivered every two weeks, for a total of 13 Gy over 26 weeks. Patients were given nivolumab as a 240 mg flat dose every two weeks and ipilimumab at 1 mg/kg every six weeks, with both drugs delivered intravenously. Intravenous cyclophosphamide at 200 mg/m2 was administered every two weeks, one day ahead of each radiation and immunotherapy administration. Patients took aspirin 300 mg orally once daily for four cycles, starting on cycle 1 day 1. No randomization into treatment groups was done for the people taking part in the trial. The translational analysis covered eight patients: three from the first dose cohort and the first five from the second dose cohort.

From the cysteine through the phenylalanine, the CDR3 covers 16 amino acids. Only the CDR3 part of the read is kept: 48 bases, read in frame from the first base. CDR1 and CDR2 are read off the germline V gene as SGHRS and YFSETQ. V loses 0 bases of germline sequence and J loses 7 bases, and the interval between the two ends is 17 bases. Superscript III and a set of TRAV- and TRBV-specific primers were used to synthesize first-strand cDNA, so that both TCRalpha and TCRbeta chains were covered. A roughly 19-cycle PCR with Phusion amplified the TCRs, pairing a constant-region primer with the adapter that was attached to the V primers. The MessageAmp II aRNA Amplification Kit was used to amplify the isolated mRNA, with in vitro transcription run for roughly 16 hours at 37 degrees C. The Dynabeads mRNA DIRECT Purification Kit was used to isolate mRNA for TCR sequencing. Indexed Illumina adapters were added in a second Phusion PCR of 25 cycles, after which AMPure XP beads were used to purify the products. In the source study's methods: Using custom Perl scripts, TCR sequences that encoded the same protein were pooled, out-of-frame sequences were dropped, and the abundance of each clonotype was calculated. Any TCR sequence supported by only a single read was excluded from analysis. Shannon entropy, Gini index, clonality, richness, and the frequency of TCRs shared between repertoires were included as repertoire metrics. TCRdb trimmed public reads at Q25 via fastp, called clones via MiXCR and kept in-frame beta chains. Every distinct CDR3 protein forms one entry, paired with its most common genes and DNA. Here the V and J calls rest on TCRdb's processing, not on the authors' analysis. The sample table holds around 10,000 distinct CDR3 sequences, of which roughly half were seen once. The leading ten clones occupy roughly 8% of the sample.

To note about this clonotype: The antigen it recognizes is unknown. It has no much larger one-base neighbor in the sample; base qualities were not kept.

Donors were enrolled in RACIN, a single-arm phase I dose-escalation trial in which nivolumab, ipilimumab, aspirin, low-dose cyclophosphamide and low-dose radiotherapy were combined. Patients with advanced, TIL-negative solid tumors were considered eligible. The receptor comes from a human donor with advanced metastatic prostate, ovarian, gallbladder or colorectal cancer (not recorded which). This table probably holds off-target reads from a library built for another chain. This sequence uses TRBV5-1 and TRBJ2-1; tentative D gene TRBD2, with 5 bases matching. The DNA is as follows: TGCGCCAGCAGCTTGGAGAAGCGGTCCCTAGGAAATGAGCAGTTCTTC. This encodes CASSLEKRSLGNEQFF.